A single sample is the source of the 30 T cell receptor beta chains below, sequenced in a study of Graves' ophthalmopathy and Graves' hyperthyroidism. Amplification targeted the TCR beta CDR3 regions, with RNA transcripts as the source material. HTBI-primed RT-PCR formed the first round, and a multiplex PCR formed the second. MiXCR, applied by TCRdb to the multiplex PCR reads, yields one record per CDR3 protein. The sample shows 650,000 to 900,000 distinct CDR3 sequences, roughly 40% of them seen only once. Sequencing input: peripheral blood. These receptors all come from an adult man with Graves' ophthalmopathy.

This chain links TRBV20-1 with TRBJ1-2, with D uncertain. V lost 2 bases and J lost 5, with 12 bases in between. The V gene's germline CDR1 is DFQATT and CDR2 SNEGSKA (reference sequence). The CDR3 sequence is 13 residues long. The CDR3 DNA reads as TGCAGTGCTAGACTCATTATCGGGTATGGCTACACCTTC. Its translation: CSARLIIGYGYTF.

This chain connects TRBV12-3 or TRBV12-4 to TRBJ1-2; TRBD1 is a possible D gene (5 bases). CDR3 length: 13 residues. The V end lost 6 bases, the J end lost 8 bases, and 16 bases lay between the germline ends. The CDR3: CASRGPGVNGYTF. DNA for the CDR3: TGTGCCAGCAGGGGGCCGGGGGTAAACGGCTACACCTTC.

Details on this clonotype: The junction differs from germline at one of its ends, possibly a read error. The J gene is TRBJ1-5, the V gene TRBV7-9, with TRBD1 as a possible D gene (5 bases). Germline-derived CDR1 and CDR2 are SEHNR and FQNEAQ (reference sequence). This CDR3 is 17 amino acids long. CDR3 sequence: CASSQDLAGTSNQPQHF. The CDR3 nucleotides read TGCGCCAGCAGCCAAGATTTGGCAGGGACTAGCAATCAGCCCCAGCATTTT.

This clonotype was recorded a few times. The rearrangement links TRBV19 to TRBJ2-5; tentatively, D is TRBD1 or TRBD2 (5 bases each). V shed 3 bases and J shed 4 bases, with 12 bases lying between them. The CDR3 length is 14 residues. Looked up from germline, CDR1 is LNHDA and CDR2 is SQIVND (reference sequence). The CDR3 coding sequence is TGTGCCAGTAGTATTATGGGGGAACGAGAGACCCAGTACTTC. This sequence encodes CASSIMGERETQYF.

The chain has TRBV9 and TRBJ1-6, with D possibly being TRBD1 (6 bases). The V gene lost 4 bases and the J gene lost 3 bases, with 17 bases spanning the gap. Germline CDR1 SGDLS, CDR2 YYNGEE. This CDR3 is built from 17 residues. The CDR3 is CASSQDLRGHYNSPLHF. The CDR3, as DNA: TGTGCCAGCAGCCAAGACCTGCGGGGACACTATAATTCACCCCTCCACTTT.

This clonotype showed up just a few times. The chain uses TRBV9 and TRBJ1-6; D remains unclear. The CDR3 consists of 17 residues. Per germline, CDR1 SGDLS and CDR2 YYNGEE. V lost 4 bases and J lost 4, with 18 bases in between. CDR3 bases: TGTGCCAGCAGCTTAGATGGGGAGACCGCGTATAATTCACCCCTCCACTTT. It translates to CASSLDGETAYNSPLHF.

The chain has TRBV25-1 and TRBJ1-4; 7 bases match TRBD1. This CDR3 has 15 residues. V shed 3 bases, J shed 7 bases, and the junction held 8 bases outside the gene matches. Germline V gene sequence: CDR1 MGHDK, CDR2 SYGVNS. CDR3 coding DNA: TGTGCCAGCAGTGAGGGGTTACAGGGGCCTGAAAAACTGTTTTTT. Translating gives CASSEGLQGPEKLFF.

The rearrangement joins TRBV25-1 to TRBJ1-1, with a tentative D call TRBD1 (5 bases). Germline V gene sequence: CDR1 MGHDK, CDR2 SYGVNS. This CDR3 is built from 15 residues. V dropped 7 bases and J dropped 0 bases, with 15 bases sitting between them. In DNA, the CDR3 is TGTGCCAGCAAGGGCGGGGGACGCATGAACACTGAAGCTTTCTTT. It encodes CASKGGGRMNTEAFF.

This clonotype has at least ten counts. J is TRBJ1-2 and V is TRBV2; 9 nucleotides align to TRBD1. Trimming at V came to 6 bases and at J to 5 bases, leaving 4 bases not matched to a gene. Germline V CDR1 and CDR2: SNHLY, FYNNEI. CDR3 length: 13 amino acids. The CDR3, as DNA: TGTGCCAGCAGGGGACAGGGATCGTATGGCTACACCTTC. Protein sequence: CASRGQGSYGYTF. Looking up the rest from reference TRBV2 and TRBJ1-2 gives the full variable domain: EPEVTQTPSHQVTQMGQEVILRCVPISNHLYFYWYRQILGQKVEFLVSFYNNEISEKSEIFDDQFSVERPDGSNFTLKIRSTKLEDSAMYFCASRGQGSYGYTFGSGTRLTVV.

This clonotype came up many times. This chain uses TRBV10-3 with TRBJ1-2, with 9 bases identical to TRBD1. V lost 7 bases to trimming and J lost 4 bases; unmatched junction nucleotides: 7. There are 14 residues in the CDR3. Germline values: CDR1 ENHRY, CDR2 SYGVKD. The CDR3 nucleotides are TGTGCCATCAACCCGGGACAGGGCGGCTATGGCTACACCTTC. As protein: CAINPGQGGYGYTF.

The V and J genes are TRBV10-3 and TRBJ2-3; 12 positions agree with TRBD2. Germline CDR1 ENHRY, CDR2 SYGVKD. J was trimmed by 9 bases and V by 5 bases; bases with no gene match: 6. The CDR3 spans 14 residues. The CDR3, as DNA: TGTGCCATCAGTCAGACTAGCGGGGGACTCACGCAGTATTTT. It translates to CAISQTSGGLTQYF.

This chain links TRBV20-1 with TRBJ1-2; possibly TRBD1 for D (5 bases). CDR1 is DFQATT and CDR2 is SNEGSKA in the germline V gene (reference sequence). The CDR3 contains 13 residues. Trimming pared 6 bases from V and 2 bases from J, leaving 13 bases between. The DNA of the CDR3 is TGCAGTGCCAGTAGTCAGGGAAACTATGGCTACACCTTC. Amino acids: CSASSQGNYGYTF.

This clonotype occurred once. The genes are TRBV27 and TRBJ2-2; tentatively, D is TRBD1 or TRBD2 (5 bases each). The germline CDR1 and CDR2 sequences are MNHEY and SMNVEV (reference sequence). V was cut by 5 bases and J by 1 base, with 11 bases left in between. The CDR3 contains 15 residues. This CDR3 is CASSAPGRNTGELFF. The CDR3 region has the DNA TGTGCCAGCAGTGCCCCGGGACGGAACACCGGGGAGCTGTTTTTT.

The rearrangement joins TRBV7-9 to TRBJ2-3, with unresolved D. Germline CDR1 is SEHNR and CDR2 is FQNEAQ (reference sequence). Trimming took 5 bases from V and 4 from J, leaving 16 bases between them. This CDR3 is built from 15 residues. CDR3 DNA sequence: TGTGCCAGCAGCCTAGGGCCGAACCCACCAGATACGCAGTATTTT. Residues: CASSLGPNPPDTQYF.

This clonotype has a handful of counts. This sequence joins TRBV10-3 and TRBJ2-7; 9 nucleotides agree with TRBD1. The CDR3 extends over 13 amino acids. V shed 10 bases and J 3 bases; nucleotides not matched to a gene: 7. Germline assignment: CDR1 ENHRY and CDR2 SYGVKD. The DNA of the CDR3 is TGTGCCAGCAGGACAGGGGATAACTACGAGCAGTACTTC. Its protein is CASRTGDNYEQYF.

The V call is TRBV19, the J call TRBJ1-1; the match to TRBD1 covers 8 bases. V was clipped by 11 bases and J by 4 bases; unmatched bases: 9. There are 13 residues in the CDR3. Germline values: CDR1 LNHDA, CDR2 SQIVND (reference sequence). In nucleotides, the CDR3 is TGTGCCTGGAGTACAACAGGGGGCACTGAAGCTTTCTTT. Translation gives CAWSTTGGTEAFF.

The gene calls are TRBV7-7 and TRBJ2-7; D is unresolved. V was cut by 6 bases and J by 1 base, with 16 bases left in between. CDR3 length equals 15 residues. Germline values: CDR1 SSHAT, CDR2 FNYEAQ (reference sequence). The CDR3, as DNA: TGTGCCAGCAGTGAAATTGTGGGCAGTTCCTACGAGCAGTACTTC. Amino acid sequence: CASSEIVGSSYEQYF.

The chain joins TRBV7-9 to TRBJ1-4; possible D gene TRBD1, 6 bases. The V end was cut by 5 bases, the J end by 6 bases, with 22 bases between. The CDR3 contains 17 residues. CDR1 is SEHNR, CDR2 FQNEAQ, per germline (reference sequence). The CDR3 DNA follows: TGTGCCAGCAGCCAAGAATACCCGGCAGGACAGCATGAAAAACTGTTTTTT. Its protein is CASSQEYPAGQHEKLFF.

A note on this clonotype: A read error may explain this, as a much larger clone is one base away. The chain employs TRBV24-1 and TRBJ1-4; unclear D gene. Looked up from germline, CDR1 is KGHDR and CDR2 is SFDVKD. The CDR3 totals 16 residues. The CDR3 nucleotides are TGTGTCACCAGTGATCCGTCCAAGACAACTAATGAAAAACTGTTTTTT. Translated: CVTSDPSKTTNEKLFF.

This clonotype was counted only a few times. J is TRBJ2-7 and V is TRBV4-1, with 8 positions matching TRBD1. This CDR3 has 14 residues. The junction had 6 bases not matched to a gene; V was cut back by 1 base and J by 7 bases. Germline assignment: CDR1 MGHRA and CDR2 YSYEKL. CDR3 in amino acids: CASSQGQGRVEQYF. The CDR3 DNA follows: TGCGCCAGCAGCCAAGGACAGGGGAGAGTGGAGCAGTACTTC.

In its sample, this clonotype was seen many times. The rearrangement uses TRBV5-4 and TRBJ2-6; 9 positions agree with TRBD2. The CDR3 spans 17 residues. Germline CDR1 SGHNT, CDR2 YYREEE (reference sequence). Germline trimming cut 0 bases from V and 0 bases from J; bases unmatched to any gene: 1. DNA of the CDR3: TGTGCCAGCAGCTTGGGTAGCGGGAGCTCTGGGGCCAACGTCCTGACTTTC. Its protein product is CASSLGSGSSGANVLTF.

The chain uses TRBV7-1 and TRBJ2-7, with 12 bases identical to TRBD2. TRBV7-1 is labeled an ORF, and its function is uncertain. Losses at the gene ends were 5 bases for V and 3 bases for J; bases not matched to a gene: 5. The CDR3 length is 15 residues. The CDR3 region is CASSRTSGTHYEQYF. In DNA form, the CDR3 reads TGTGCCAGCAGCCGGACTAGCGGGACGCACTACGAGCAGTACTTC.

With regard to this clonotype: Relative to the germline gene, one junction end is altered; a read error may explain this. The V gene is TRBV10-2, the J gene TRBJ1-1, with unresolved D. Germline lookup yields CDR1 WSHSY and CDR2 SAAADI. The CDR3 extends over 15 amino acids. CDR3 DNA sequence: TGTGCCAGCAGTTACTCGATATCAGGAGGTGCTGAAGCTTTCTTT. Amino acids: CASSYSISGGAEAFF.

This chain links TRBV4-3 with TRBJ2-7; 8 bases fit TRBD1. In germline, CDR1 is LGHNA, CDR2 YSLEER. V shed 1 base and J 13 bases; nucleotides not matched to a gene: 12. The CDR3 has 14 amino acids. This CDR3 reads CASSQAYGQGQTYF. For the CDR3, the DNA is TGCGCCAGCAGCCAAGCCTACGGACAGGGCCAGACCTACTTC.

This clonotype has only one observation. The rearrangement links TRBV29-1 to TRBJ2-7; D is undetermined. The CDR3 length is 9 residues. Trimming stripped 7 bases from V and 3 bases from J, with 4 bases between. Germline V gene lookup returns CDR1 SQVTM and CDR2 ANQGSEA. The CDR3 bases are TGCAGCGGGAACTACGAGCAGTACTTC. Translated, it gives CSGNYEQYF.

Concerning this clonotype: It may be a read error: a sequence one base away is much more abundant. The conserved phenylalanine or tryptophan normally closing the CDR3 is absent here, so this likely arose from a read error. This sequence joins TRBV7-9 and TRBJ1-6; D gene unclear. In germline, CDR1 is SEHNR, CDR2 FQNEAQ (reference sequence). V shed 1 base and J shed 14 bases, with 12 bases lying between them. The CDR3 loop spans 13 amino acids. The CDR3 coding sequence is TGTGCCAGCAGCTTAGGCCCCCGCCTTGCCCTCCACTCT. Translating gives CASSLGPRLALHS.

For this clonotype: This may come from a read error, since a much larger clone is one base off. The rearrangement joins TRBV2 to TRBJ2-7; 8 nucleotides agree with TRBD1. The CDR3 has 10 residues. Germline V lookup: CDR1 SNHLY, CDR2 FYNNEI. Written as DNA, the CDR3 is TGTGCCAGCAGTGGACAGGGGCCGGACTTC. It yields the protein CASSGQGPDF.

This clonotype has more than one count but fewer than ten. The V gene is TRBV7-2, the J gene TRBJ2-7; D is unresolved. The CDR3 totals 14 residues. Per the germline V gene, CDR1 is SGHTA and CDR2 is FQGNSA. The germline V and J ends were trimmed by 2 bases and 0 bases, with 8 bases remaining between them. CDR3 sequence reads: CASSLRFHSYEQYF. The DNA for the CDR3 is TGTGCCAGCAGCTTAAGGTTCCACTCCTACGAGCAGTACTTC.

About this clonotype: A read error may produce the germline difference seen at one junction end. This chain links TRBV19 with TRBJ2-7; 12 bases are a match to TRBD1. The CDR3 is 15 amino acids. Germline V gene lookup returns CDR1 LNHDA and CDR2 SQIVND (reference sequence). CDR3 protein: CASSQGDRGLYEQYF. Here the CDR3 DNA reads TGCGCCAGCAGCCAAGGGGACAGGGGGCTCTACGAGCAGTACTTC.

The rearrangement links TRBV15 to TRBJ1-6, with unresolved D. The CDR3 is 16 amino acids. V lost 0 bases and J lost 6, with 12 bases in between. Germline CDR1 reads LNHNV; CDR2 reads YYDKDF (reference sequence). The CDR3 sequence: CATSRDFWGSNSPLHF. DNA of the CDR3: TGTGCCACCAGCAGAGATTTTTGGGGAAGTAATTCACCCCTCCACTTT. Drawing the rest from reference TRBV15 and TRBJ1-6, the complete variable domain is DAMVIQNPRYQVTQFGKPVTLSCSQTLNHNVMYWYQQKSSQAPKLLFHYYDKDFNNEADTPDNFQSRRPNTSFCFLDIRSPGLGDTAMYLCATSRDFWGSNSPLHFGNGTRLTVT.